The 23 T cell receptor beta chains below were found in one sample sequenced in a study of beta chain features in type 1 diabetes (dated by TCRdb to between 2017 and 2018). Library generation was performed with the immunoSEQ multiplex PCR assay. All of the isolated RNA was reverse transcribed with the High Capacity cDNA Reverse Transcription Kit, so expressed TCRB transcripts were sequenced. TCRdb took this table from immuneACCESS and kept in-frame rearrangements with V and J called. Such tables lack part of the clones; where checked against another copy, unresolved V genes explain under half of the gap, and the rest is unexplained. The sample profile shows under 250,000 clones; 25% to 30% of them were found once. The ten largest make up more than 3% of the sample. The sample consisted of central memory CD4+ T cells from blood. The receptors here all came from a man younger than 40 in good health.

This clone was seen a few times. The V gene is TRBV29-1, the J gene TRBJ1-2; no clear D gene. V was clipped by 7 bases and J by 2 bases, with 11 bases between them. Germline-derived CDR1 and CDR2 are SQVTM and ANQGSEA. The CDR3 has 12 amino acids. In DNA form, the CDR3 reads TGCAGCGCCCTAGCTTCGAACTATGGCTACACCTTC. It specifies CSALASNYGYTF.

This clone was observed a handful of times. This chain joins TRBV6-5 and TRBJ1-5; maybe TRBD1 (5 bases). V was clipped by 6 bases and J by 5 bases, with 14 bases between them. Germline CDR1 is MNHEY and CDR2 is SVGAGI. CDR3 length: 14 amino acids. CDR3 in amino acids: CASSPVGVDQPQHF. Written as DNA, the CDR3 is TGTGCCAGCAGCCCCGTGGGGGTTGATCAGCCCCAGCATTTT.

About this clone: Other DNA sequences in the sample encode the same CDR3. The gene calls are TRBV10-3 and TRBJ2-7; D remains ambiguous. From germline, CDR1 is ENHRY and CDR2 SYGVKD. The CDR3 has 11 amino acids. Between the trimmed V and J ends, which lost 3 bases and 6 bases, there was a span of 6 bases. CDR3 in amino acids: CAISEGAEQYF. In nucleotides, the CDR3 is TGTGCCATCAGTGAAGGCGCCGAGCAGTACTTC.

Many counts were recorded for this clone. The chain joins TRBV6-5 to TRBJ1-2; D gene ambiguous. V lost 2 bases, J lost 4 bases, and 8 bases lay in between. CDR1 is MNHEY and CDR2 is SVGAGI in the germline V gene. The CDR3 totals 13 residues. For the CDR3, the DNA is TGTGCCAGCAGTTACGATACGGCCTATGGCTACACCTTC. This gives the protein CASSYDTAYGYTF.

This clone has at least ten counts. The CDR3 region has the DNA TGTGCCAGCAGGATACAGGGGGATGGCTACACCTTC. This sequence encodes CASRIQGDGYTF. This rearrangement joins TRBV2 to TRBJ1-2; 8 bases agree with TRBD1. The V gene end was trimmed by 6 bases and the J gene end by 6 bases; junction bases not matched to a gene: 3. Germline CDR1 SNHLY, CDR2 FYNNEI. This CDR3 has 12 residues.

This clone has more than one count but fewer than ten. This CDR3 is also generated by other DNA sequences in the sample. The gene calls are TRBV7-2 and TRBJ2-7, with D unclear. This CDR3 region has 14 residues. V lost 1 base, J lost 0 bases, and 7 bases lay in between. Germline assignment: CDR1 SGHTA and CDR2 FQGNSA. CDR3 loop: CASSLDRYSYEQYF. The CDR3 DNA reads TGTGCCAGCAGCTTAGACAGATACTCCTACGAGCAGTACTTC.

The chain combines TRBV7-2 with TRBJ2-7, with 12 bases that match TRBD1. V lost 2 bases, J lost 5 bases, and 4 bases stayed unmatched. The CDR3 is 15 residues long. Germline values: CDR1 SGHTA, CDR2 FQGNSA. The CDR3 nucleotides read TGTGCCAGCAGCTTACCGGGACAGGGGGCCGACGAGCAGTACTTC. This gives the protein CASSLPGQGADEQYF.

The sample holds a few counts of this clone. The chain employs TRBV11-2 and TRBJ1-2, with D tentatively TRBD1 (6 bases). The CDR3 runs 14 residues. V was pared by 5 bases and J by 3 bases, with 13 bases between. In germline, CDR1 is SGHAT, CDR2 FQNNGV. Here the CDR3 reads CASSENPGDYGYTF. DNA for the CDR3: TGTGCCAGCAGCGAAAATCCAGGGGACTATGGCTACACCTTC. The variable domain in full, with the rest retrieved from reference TRBV11-2 and TRBJ1-2, is EAGVAQSPRYKIIEKRQSVAFWCNPISGHATLYWYQQILGQGPKLLIQFQNNGVVDDSQLPKDRFSAERLKGVDSTLKIQPAKLEDSAVYLCASSENPGDYGYTFGSGTRLTVV.

The table lists this clone with a few counts. V is TRBV7-2 and J is TRBJ2-5; weak D call: TRBD1 (6 bases). Germline lookup yields CDR1 SGHTA and CDR2 FQGNSA. The CDR3 is 14 residues long. Trimming pared 1 base from V and 2 bases from J, leaving 8 bases between. The CDR3 region has the DNA TGTGCCAGCAGCTTAGACAGGGAACAAGAGACCCAGTACTTC. This translates into CASSLDREQETQYF. Supplemented by reference TRBV7-2 and TRBJ2-5, the full variable domain reads GAGVSQSPSNKVTEKGKDVELRCDPISGHTALYWYRQSLGQGLEFLIYFQGNSAPDKSGLPSDRFSAERTGGSVSTLTIQRTQQEDSAVYLCASSLDREQETQYFGPGTRLLVL.

This clone was detected a few times. This chain uses TRBV15 with TRBJ2-5; the match to TRBD2 covers 12 bases. The CDR3 length is 15 residues. Germline lookup yields CDR1 LNHNV and CDR2 YYDKDF (reference sequence). Trimming removed 3 bases from V and 5 bases from J; junction bases left unmatched: 4. The CDR3 DNA is TGTGCCACCAGCAGCCTTGGGACTAGCGGGGAGACCCAGTACTTC. This sequence encodes CATSSLGTSGETQYF.

The chain has TRBV5-4 and TRBJ2-1; no clear D gene. CDR1 SGHNT and CDR2 YYREEE come from the germline V gene (reference sequence). The CDR3 spans 15 residues. Trimming removed 4 bases from V and 4 bases from J, with 15 bases in between. The CDR3 protein is CASSKDQTPYNEQFF. The CDR3 DNA reads as TGTGCCAGCAGCAAGGACCAAACCCCATACAATGAGCAGTTCTTC. Together with reference TRBV5-4 and TRBJ2-1, the CDR3 gives the full variable domain: ETGVTQSPTHLIKTRGQQVTLRCSSQSGHNTVSWYQQALGQGPQFIFQYYREEENGRGNFPPRFSGLQFPNYSSELNVNALELDDSALYLCASSKDQTPYNEQFFGPGTRLTVL.

This clone was observed a few times. CDR3 protein: CASSSQGLGGNEQFF. The DNA for the CDR3 is TGTGCCAGCAGCTCGCAGGGTTTAGGTGGGAATGAGCAGTTCTTC. The chain employs TRBV7-9 and TRBJ2-1, with D tentatively TRBD1 (5 bases). The CDR3 loop spans 15 amino acids. Germline V lookup: CDR1 SEHNR, CDR2 FQNEAQ (reference sequence). The V end was cut by 4 bases, the J end by 7 bases, with 17 bases between.

This clone was counted only a few times. This sequence joins TRBV9 and TRBJ2-5, with 12 bases matching TRBD1. Germline CDR1 SGDLS, CDR2 YYNGEE. Unmatched junction bases numbered 6, after V lost 4 bases and J lost 5 bases. The CDR3 runs 15 residues. The CDR3 nucleotides are TGTGCCAGCAGCCCCCGGGACAGGGGGCAGGAGACCCAGTACTTC. This sequence encodes CASSPRDRGQETQYF. The variable domain in full, completed from reference TRBV9 and TRBJ2-5, reads DSGVTQTPKHLITATGQRVTLRCSPRSGDLSVYWYQQSLDQGLQFLIQYYNGEERAKGNILERFSAQQFPDLHSELNLSSLELGDSALYFCASSPRDRGQETQYFGPGTRLLVL.

This clone occurred once. The chain uses TRBV5-6 and TRBJ2-3; tentatively, D is TRBD2 (6 bases). CDR3 length: 13 amino acids. Looked up from germline, CDR1 is SGHDT and CDR2 is YYEEEE. The V end lost 3 bases, the J end lost 5 bases, and 10 bases lay between the germline ends. The CDR3 coding sequence is TGTGCCAGCAGCTCCCGGCGGGGAGATACGCAGTATTTT. Translating it yields CASSSRRGDTQYF. Based on the CDR3 plus reference TRBV5-6 and TRBJ2-3, the full variable domain is DAGVTQSPTHLIKTRGQQVTLRCSPKSGHDTVSWYQQALGQGPQFIFQYYEEEERQRGNFPDRFSGHQFPNYSSELNVNALLLGDSALYLCASSSRRGDTQYFGPGTRLTVL.

This clone was seen a handful of times. V is TRBV2 and J is TRBJ1-5; the match to TRBD1 covers 7 bases. From germline, CDR1 is SNHLY and CDR2 FYNNEI. Trimming took 5 bases from V and 2 from J; bases not matched to a gene: 3. This CDR3 is built from 14 residues. CDR3 in DNA: TGTGCCAGCAGTCAAGACAGGGGCAATCAGCCCCAGCATTTT. This encodes CASSQDRGNQPQHF.

V and J are TRBV7-9 and TRBJ2-1; 10 bases map to TRBD2. The ends lost 4 bases at V and 5 bases at J; junction bases unmatched: 5. The CDR3 length is 15 residues. The V gene's germline CDR1 is SEHNR and CDR2 FQNEAQ (reference sequence). The CDR3 DNA follows: TGTGCCAGCAGCTACAGGACTAGCGGTCACAATGAGCAGTTCTTC. Translated, it gives CASSYRTSGHNEQFF.

V and J are TRBV9 and TRBJ2-1; D not resolved. V gave up 3 bases and J gave up 3 bases, with 16 bases separating them. CDR3 length: 16 amino acids. CDR1 and CDR2 from the germline V gene are SGDLS and YYNGEE. The CDR3 DNA reads as TGTGCCAGCAGCGCCCCTCTTACCGACGTCTACAATGAGCAGTTCTTC. It specifies CASSAPLTDVYNEQFF. Complete variable domain (other parts from reference TRBV9 and TRBJ2-1): DSGVTQTPKHLITATGQRVTLRCSPRSGDLSVYWYQQSLDQGLQFLIQYYNGEERAKGNILERFSAQQFPDLHSELNLSSLELGDSALYFCASSAPLTDVYNEQFFGPGTRLTVL.

The V gene is TRBV5-1, the J gene TRBJ2-7; 8 bases fit TRBD2. Germline V lookup: CDR1 SGHRS, CDR2 YFSETQ. After removal of 0 bases from V and 5 bases from J, the junction contained 7 bases not matched to a gene. There are 15 residues in the CDR3. The CDR3 loop is CASSLVPSGRDEQYF. The DNA of the CDR3 is TGCGCCAGCAGCTTGGTGCCTAGCGGGCGCGACGAGCAGTACTTC.

This chain joins TRBV5-4 and TRBJ2-7, with D hard to call. The germline V gene encodes CDR1 SGHNT and CDR2 YYREEE (reference sequence). CDR3 length: 12 residues. V lost 4 bases and J lost 4, with 9 bases in between. CDR3 residues: CASSIDAYEQYF. The CDR3 DNA follows: TGTGCCAGCAGCATCGACGCTTACGAGCAGTACTTC.

The chain combines TRBV6-5 with TRBJ2-7; D is possibly TRBD2 (5 bases). The germline V gene has CDR1 MNHEY and CDR2 SVGAGI. The germline V and J ends were trimmed by 5 bases and 5 bases, with 16 bases remaining between them. There are 14 residues in the CDR3. The CDR3 nucleotides read TGTGCCAGCAGTCGGAGGCTCCCCGAGAACGAGCAGTACTTC. It translates to CASSRRLPENEQYF.

The chain is built from TRBV5-1 and TRBJ2-3; no definite D call. Trimming cost V 0 bases and J 10 bases, with 12 bases left between them. Germline V CDR1 and CDR2: SGHRS, YFSETQ. This CDR3 has 13 amino acids. DNA for the CDR3: TGCGCCAGCAGCTTGGCCGCCAATGCAGCGCAGTATTTT. Amino acids: CASSLAANAAQYF.

This clone was detected only a few times. The chain uses TRBV5-6 and TRBJ1-6; possibly TRBD1 for D (5 bases). CDR3 length: 16 residues. Germline V gene sequence: CDR1 SGHDT, CDR2 YYEEEE. Trimming took 3 bases from V and 4 from J, leaving 14 bases between them. In DNA form, the CDR3 reads TGTGCCAGCAGCTCGATTGACAGAAGATATAATTCACCCCTCCACTTT. Residues: CASSSIDRRYNSPLHF.

The table lists this clone with many counts. V usage is TRBV28 and J usage is TRBJ2-5; TRBD2 matches 7 bases. The CDR3 runs 15 residues. Germline V gene sequence: CDR1 MDHEN, CDR2 SYDVKM. Trimming took 8 bases from V and 2 from J; bases not matched to a gene: 11. CDR3 in DNA: TGTGCCAGCCAATCACCCCAGCGGGGTCAAGAGACCCAGTACTTC. Its protein product is CASQSPQRGQETQYF.